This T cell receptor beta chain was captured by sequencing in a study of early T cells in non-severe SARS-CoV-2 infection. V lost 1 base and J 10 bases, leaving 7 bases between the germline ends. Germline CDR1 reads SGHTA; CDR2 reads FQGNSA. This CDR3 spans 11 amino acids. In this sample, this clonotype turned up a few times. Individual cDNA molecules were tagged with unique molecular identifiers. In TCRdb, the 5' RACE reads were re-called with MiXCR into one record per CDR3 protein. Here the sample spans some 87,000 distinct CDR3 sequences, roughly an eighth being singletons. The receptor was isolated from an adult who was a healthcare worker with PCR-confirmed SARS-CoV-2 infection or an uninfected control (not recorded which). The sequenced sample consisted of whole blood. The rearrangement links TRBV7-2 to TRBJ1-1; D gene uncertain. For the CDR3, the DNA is TGTGCCAGCAGCTTAGGGGGTTCAGCTTTCTTT. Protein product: CASSLGGSAFF.